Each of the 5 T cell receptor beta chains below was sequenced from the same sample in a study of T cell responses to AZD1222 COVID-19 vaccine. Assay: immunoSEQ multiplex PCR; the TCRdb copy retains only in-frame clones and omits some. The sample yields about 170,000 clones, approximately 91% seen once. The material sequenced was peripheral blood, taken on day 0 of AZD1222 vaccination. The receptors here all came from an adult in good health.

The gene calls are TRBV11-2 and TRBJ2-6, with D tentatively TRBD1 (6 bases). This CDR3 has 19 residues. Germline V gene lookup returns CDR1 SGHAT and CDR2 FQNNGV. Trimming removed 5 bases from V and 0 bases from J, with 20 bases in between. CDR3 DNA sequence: TGTGCCAGCAGCGCACGACAGGCGACACTCCTCTCTGGGGCCAACGTCCTGACTTTC. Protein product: CASSARQATLLSGANVLTF.

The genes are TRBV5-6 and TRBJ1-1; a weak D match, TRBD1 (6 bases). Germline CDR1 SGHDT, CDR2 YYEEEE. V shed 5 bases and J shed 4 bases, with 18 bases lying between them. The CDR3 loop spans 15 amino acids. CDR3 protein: CASSMGTSWGTEAFF. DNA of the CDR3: TGTGCCAGCAGTATGGGGACAAGCTGGGGCACTGAAGCTTTCTTT.

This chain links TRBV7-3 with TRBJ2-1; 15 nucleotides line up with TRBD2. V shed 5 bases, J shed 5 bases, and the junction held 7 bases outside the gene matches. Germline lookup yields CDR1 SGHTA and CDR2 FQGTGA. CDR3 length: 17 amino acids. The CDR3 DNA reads TGTGCCAGCAGCCCCCAAGGACTAGCGGGGGGGAACAATGAGCAGTTCTTC. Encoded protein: CASSPQGLAGGNNEQFF.

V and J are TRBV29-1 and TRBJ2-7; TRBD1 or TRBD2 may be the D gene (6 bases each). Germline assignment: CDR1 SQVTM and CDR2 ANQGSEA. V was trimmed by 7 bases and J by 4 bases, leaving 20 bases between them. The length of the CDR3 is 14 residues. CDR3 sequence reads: CSARGTPEGYEQYV. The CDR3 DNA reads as TGCAGCGCTCGGGGGACACCTGAGGGATACGAGCAGTACGTC.

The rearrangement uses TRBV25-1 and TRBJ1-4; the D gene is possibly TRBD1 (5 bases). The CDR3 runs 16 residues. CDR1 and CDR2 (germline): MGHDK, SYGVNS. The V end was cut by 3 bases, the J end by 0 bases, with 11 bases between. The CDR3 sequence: CASSEFTGTTNEKLFF. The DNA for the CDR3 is TGTGCCAGCAGTGAGTTCACAGGCACAACTAATGAAAAACTGTTTTTT. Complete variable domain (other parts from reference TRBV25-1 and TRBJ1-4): EADIYQTPRYLVIGTGKKITLECSQTMGHDKMYWYQQDPGMELHLIHYSYGVNSTEKGDLSSESTVSRIRTEHFPLTLESARPSHTSQYLCASSEFTGTTNEKLFFGSGTQLSVL.